This entry concerns a single TCR beta chain. Trimming stripped 4 bases from V and 5 bases from J, with 13 bases between. Germline V gene sequence: CDR1 ENHRY, CDR2 SYGVKD. CDR3 size: 14 residues. The data stem from a study of patients and donors after allogeneic stem cell transplantation. One entry per CDR3 protein results from TCRdb running MiXCR on the RT-PCR reads. The sample contains fewer than 200,000 distinct CDR3 sequences, about 29% of which appear only once. Sequencing was done on a sample of blood, either unsorted or a sorted T cell fraction (not recorded which). The clonotype originates from a human donor who was either an allogeneic HSCT recipient or a stem cell or donor lymphocyte infusion donor (not recorded which). It is not recorded whose cells these are; they may come from a transplant donor. This sequence joins TRBV10-3 and TRBJ2-3; D may correspond to TRBD1 or TRBD2 (6 bases each). The CDR3 region has the DNA TGTGCCATCAGTGGGGTAGGGGGAGGAGATACGCAGTATTTT. Protein: CAISGVGGGDTQYF.